The present T cell receptor beta chain was sequenced within a study of T cell responses to AZD1222 COVID-19 vaccine. Findings and caveats of the study: It should be noted that donors were predominantly white British and more often female, and clonal diversity was possibly underestimated.

Only in-frame clones appear in the TCRdb table, and some are missing; sequencing was by immunoSEQ multiplex PCR. The sample yields roughly 150,000 clones, roughly nine tenths seen once. The CDR3 totals 12 residues. V gave up 3 bases and J gave up 9 bases, with 10 bases separating them. Comments on this clone: Its cognate antigen is unknown.

The specimen comprised peripheral blood, sampled on day 0 of AZD1222 vaccination. The V gene is TRBV12-3 or TRBV12-4, the J gene TRBJ2-3; D remains ambiguous. The origin of this receptor is an adult in good health. CDR3 sequence: CASSFLSSTQYF. The CDR3 region has the DNA TGTGCCAGCAGTTTTCTAAGTAGCACGCAGTATTTT.